The clone carrying this TCR beta chain was seen a few times. This entry is derived from a study of T cell repertoires in cytomegalovirus infection. TCRdb processed the reads anew with MiXCR; each CDR3 protein has one entry. This table has about 180,000 distinct CDR3 sequences, around 14% appearing once. The junction had 8 bases not matched to a gene; V was cut back by 4 bases and J by 1 base. CDR1 DFQATT and CDR2 SNEGSKA come from the germline V gene (reference sequence). The CDR3 spans 16 residues. The chain couples TRBV20-1 to TRBJ2-5; 11 bases fit TRBD2. The TCR was taken from a human donor in good health (CMV status not recorded). Some clones in this sample may be carry-over from other donors' samples. What was sequenced was PBMCs. The CDR3 DNA is TGCAGTGCTACGGGCCCTGGGACTAGCGGCCAAGAGACCCAGTACTTC. This gives the protein CSATGPGTSGQETQYF.